This TCR beta chain was obtained from a study of cytomegalovirus exposure and HLA in healthy donors. Findings and caveats of the study: Sequencing depth roughly uniform across donors was assumed in presence/absence analyses. It was likely that a cluster of highly shared sequence variants was a sequencing artifact. Upon later analysis, TCR association rates were observed to vary by HLA locus, being highest for DRB1 and lowest for HLA-C.

All donors participated as healthy donors of bone marrow. Amplification used 60 Vbeta primers and 13 Jbeta primers. TCRdb's table, derived via immunoSEQ multiplex PCR, lists solely in-frame clones and lacks some. This table has around 180,000 clones, about four fifths appearing once. Comment on this clone: The antigen is not known.

The CDR3 extends over 16 amino acids. V shed 3 bases and J shed 1 base, with 16 bases lying between them. The V gene's germline CDR1 is MNHEY and CDR2 SMNVEV (reference sequence). Material: PBMCs. This rearrangement joins TRBV27 to TRBJ2-7; D is perhaps TRBD2 (6 bases). The sequence was collected from a man between 25 and 39 years old in good health and CMV-seropositive. Here the CDR3 DNA reads TGTGCCAGCAGTTTCTCTCTGCGGGATCGATCCTACGAGCAGTACTTC. Translating it yields CASSFSLRDRSYEQYF.